This passage covers 31 T cell receptor beta chains from one sample sequenced in a study of blood T cell repertoires in COVID-19. Profiling relied on immunoSEQ multiplex PCR, and the TCRdb table lists in-frame clones only, not all of them. The data hold under 150,000 clones, with approximately 80% observed a single time. The specimen sequenced was peripheral blood. The receptors were gathered from a woman of 80 years or more in a cohort sampled during active or convalescent COVID-19.

The chain recombines TRBV7-2 with TRBJ1-4; D is ambiguous. V was shortened by 1 base and J by 7 bases, with 10 bases between the two germline ends. Germline-derived CDR1 and CDR2 are SGHTA and FQGNSA. CDR3 length: 14 residues. The DNA for the CDR3 is TGTGCCAGCAGCTTAGACCGCGGTGGTGAAAAACTGTTTTTT. It codes for CASSLDRGGEKLFF.

The chain has TRBV7-2 and TRBJ1-4; possibly TRBD1 for D (6 bases). Germline lookup yields CDR1 SGHTA and CDR2 FQGNSA. The CDR3 sequence is 13 residues long. V lost 1 base, J lost 8 bases, and 8 bases lay in between. CDR3: CASSLVQGEKLFF. Here the CDR3 DNA reads TGTGCCAGCAGCTTAGTCCAGGGGGAAAAACTGTTTTTT.

The V and J genes are TRBV6-5 and TRBJ2-7; 10 nucleotides agree with TRBD1. Per germline, CDR1 MNHEY and CDR2 SVGAGI. The ends lost 3 bases at V and 5 bases at J; junction bases unmatched: 1. There are 13 residues in the CDR3. The chain's CDR3 is CASSYGTGDEQYF. In DNA form, the CDR3 reads TGTGCCAGCAGTTATGGGACAGGGGACGAGCAGTACTTC.

V and J are TRBV18 and TRBJ2-3; 10 bases align to TRBD2. CDR1 KGHSH and CDR2 LQKENI come from the germline V gene. V shed 5 bases and J 1 base; nucleotides not matched to a gene: 3. The CDR3 is 15 amino acids. CDR3 nucleotides: TGTGCCAGCTCATCCGGGACTAGCGGCACAGATACGCAGTATTTT. Translating gives CASSSGTSGTDTQYF.

This chain uses TRBV4-3 with TRBJ2-1; 8 nucleotides align to TRBD2. V was clipped by 0 bases and J by 5 bases; unmatched bases: 6. The CDR3 has 16 amino acids. The germline gives CDR1 LGHNA, CDR2 YSLEER. The chain's CDR3 is CASSQDFQRGNNEQFF. CDR3 sequence (DNA): TGCGCCAGCAGCCAAGATTTCCAGCGGGGGAACAATGAGCAGTTCTTC.

This clone was counted a single time. The V and J genes are TRBV19 and TRBJ1-5, with D possibly TRBD1 on 5 matching bases. The germline V gene has CDR1 LNHDA and CDR2 SQIVND (reference sequence). V lost 2 bases to trimming and J lost 11 bases, with 16 bases between them. This CDR3 contains 14 residues. CDR3 in amino acids: CASSISRDLGAQHF. CDR3 coding DNA: TGTGCCAGTAGTATATCCCGGGACTTGGGAGCCCAGCATTTT.

V usage is TRBV11-3 and J usage is TRBJ2-1; a possible D gene is TRBD2 (7 bases). Trimming removed 7 bases from V and 9 bases from J, with 19 bases in between. This CDR3 has 14 residues. CDR1 is SGHNT and CDR2 is YENEEA in the germline V gene. The CDR3 here is CASTLGATSSEQFF. The CDR3 DNA is TGTGCCAGCACCCTGGGGGCGACTAGCAGTGAGCAGTTCTTC. The variable domain in full, with the rest retrieved from reference TRBV11-3 and TRBJ2-1, is EAGVVQSPRYKIIEKKQPVAFWCNPISGHNTLYWYLQNLGQGPELLIRYENEEAVDDSQLPKDRFSAERLKGVDSTLKIQPAELGDSAVYLCASTLGATSSEQFFGPGTRLTVL.

The table lists this clone with a few counts. The chain carries TRBV6-2 or TRBV6-3 and TRBJ2-3; 12 nucleotides line up with TRBD2. V was clipped by 6 bases and J by 5 bases; unmatched bases: 12. Germline V CDR1 and CDR2: MNHEY, SVGEGT. The CDR3 is 17 residues long. The CDR3 spells CASSPTSGGLLGDTQYF. The CDR3 bases are TGTGCCAGCAGCCCTACTAGCGGGGGGCTCCTGGGAGATACGCAGTATTTT.

This clone has only a few counts. This chain connects TRBV3-1 (or the pseudogene TRBV3-2) to TRBJ1-4; TRBD1 is a possible D gene (5 bases). The CDR3 is made up of 15 amino acids. The germline CDR1 and CDR2 sequences are LGHDT and YNNKEL (reference sequence). V lost 0 bases, J lost 4 bases, and 9 bases lay in between. The CDR3 region is CASSQDGASNEKLFF. CDR3 bases: TGTGCCAGCAGCCAAGATGGGGCGAGTAATGAAAAACTGTTTTTT.

The J gene is TRBJ2-1, the V gene TRBV4-1; TRBD2 matches 7 bases. The CDR3 has 15 residues. V gave up 1 base and J gave up 5 bases; unmatched junction bases: 5. CDR1 is MGHRA and CDR2 is YSYEKL in the germline V gene. CDR3 region: CASSQGSSGNNEQFF. The CDR3 region has the DNA TGCGCCAGCAGCCAAGGTTCTAGCGGAAACAATGAGCAGTTCTTC.

J is TRBJ2-3 and V is TRBV29-1; TRBD2 is a possible D gene (6 bases). This CDR3 is built from 14 residues. V was pared by 4 bases and J by 2 bases, with 13 bases between. Germline-derived CDR1 and CDR2 are SQVTM and ANQGSEA. The DNA for the CDR3 is TGCAGCGTTGCTCGGGGGAGCCCCACAGATACGCAGTATTTT. Encoded protein: CSVARGSPTDTQYF.

Written as DNA, the CDR3 is TGTGCCAGCAGCCTACCCTTTGGACTAGCGGGGGGCAGCACAGATACGCAGTATTTT. Its protein product is CASSLPFGLAGGSTDTQYF. V is TRBV14 and J is TRBJ2-3; the match to TRBD2 covers 14 bases. This CDR3 has 19 residues. Germline CDR1 SGHDN, CDR2 FVKESK. V was clipped by 4 bases and J by 0 bases; unmatched bases: 9.

The chain recombines TRBV24-1 with TRBJ2-2; a weak D match, TRBD1 (6 bases). Per the germline V gene, CDR1 is KGHDR and CDR2 is SFDVKD. The CDR3 consists of 15 residues. V was cut by 0 bases and J by 6 bases, with 10 bases left in between. The CDR3 protein is CATSDLVRGAGELFF. CDR3 DNA sequence: TGTGCCACCAGTGATTTGGTCAGGGGCGCCGGGGAGCTGTTTTTT.

The chain carries TRBV7-2 and TRBJ1-3, with TRBD1 matching over 7 bases. The CDR3 is made up of 17 amino acids. Trimming removed 0 bases from V and 5 bases from J; junction bases left unmatched: 10. Germline V lookup: CDR1 SGHTA, CDR2 FQGNSA. CDR3 residues: CASSLALTGNKRNTIYF. As DNA, the CDR3 is TGTGCCAGCAGCTTAGCACTGACAGGGAATAAGCGAAACACCATATATTTT. The full variable domain, in which reference TRBV7-2 and TRBJ1-3 provide the parts outside the CDR3, is GAGVSQSPSNKVTEKGKDVELRCDPISGHTALYWYRQSLGQGLEFLIYFQGNSAPDKSGLPSDRFSAERTGGSVSTLTIQRTQQEDSAVYLCASSLALTGNKRNTIYFGEGSWLTVV.

The chain has TRBV5-1 and TRBJ2-3; D remains unclear. From germline, CDR1 is SGHRS and CDR2 YFSETQ. Trimming stripped 1 base from V and 2 bases from J, with 11 bases between. The CDR3 is 15 amino acids. CDR3 nucleotides: TGCGCCAGCAGCTTGCTTCCGGAGACCACAGATACGCAGTATTTT. As protein: CASSLLPETTDTQYF.

This clone came up once. The CDR3 coding sequence is TGTGCCAGCAGTAGACGACAGGGAGAAAAACTGTTTTTT. It yields the protein CASSRRQGEKLFF. The V and J genes are TRBV6-5 and TRBJ1-4, with 7 bases lining up with TRBD1. The germline V gene encodes CDR1 MNHEY and CDR2 SVGAGI. The CDR3 is 13 residues long. V trimming: 5 bases; J trimming: 8 bases; junction bases outside the gene matches: 5.

The chain recombines TRBV2 with TRBJ1-2; TRBD1 aligns across 12 bases. The J segment lost 1 base and the V segment lost 11 bases, leaving 5 bases of the junction unmatched. This CDR3 comprises 14 residues. Germline V gene sequence: CDR1 SNHLY, CDR2 FYNNEI. CDR3 nucleotide sequence: TGTGCCGCTGGGGACAGGGGGCTTAACTATGGCTACACCTTC. It translates to CAAGDRGLNYGYTF.

The chain has TRBV20-1 and TRBJ2-3; maybe TRBD1 (6 bases). The germline gives CDR1 DFQATT, CDR2 SNEGSKA (reference sequence). V was trimmed by 3 bases and J by 8 bases, leaving 9 bases between them. CDR3 size: 11 residues. CDR3 coding DNA: TGCAGTGCTAGGGGGGCGGCTACGCAGTATTTT. This translates into CSARGAATQYF.

The chain employs TRBV6-6 and TRBJ1-2; D is possibly TRBD1 (5 bases). V was clipped by 4 bases and J by 2 bases, with 14 bases between them. The CDR3 is made up of 15 amino acids. Germline CDR1 and CDR2: MNHNY and SVGAGI (reference sequence). The CDR3 DNA is TGTGCCAGCAGTTCCTACGGGGGGATAAACTATGGCTACACCTTC. This translates into CASSSYGGINYGYTF.

A few counts support this clone. The chain recombines TRBV18 with TRBJ2-5, with D maybe TRBD2 (6 bases). V was pared by 3 bases and J by 2 bases, with 10 bases between. CDR1 and CDR2 from the germline V gene are KGHSH and LQKENI. The CDR3 loop spans 14 amino acids. CDR3 in amino acids: CASSPRERQETQYF. CDR3 sequence (DNA): TGTGCCAGCTCACCTCGGGAGCGGCAAGAGACCCAGTACTTC.

The chain joins TRBV6-1 to TRBJ2-3, with 7 bases matching TRBD2. The length of the CDR3 is 19 residues. V was clipped by 4 bases and J by 0 bases; unmatched bases: 16. Germline lookup yields CDR1 MNHNS and CDR2 SASEGT. The DNA of the CDR3 is TGTGCCAGCAGTGGCCGAAGGAGCGGGGAAATCCCTAGCACAGATACGCAGTATTTT. Encoded protein: CASSGRRSGEIPSTDTQYF.

The chain carries TRBV6-1 and TRBJ1-5; a weak D match, TRBD1 (5 bases). Germline V gives CDR1 MNHNS, CDR2 SASEGT. The CDR3 length is 17 residues. Trimming pared 3 bases from V and 5 bases from J, leaving 20 bases between. CDR3 in amino acids: CASSDRGRWGSYQPQHF. The CDR3 DNA reads as TGTGCCAGCAGTGATAGAGGCCGGTGGGGCTCCTATCAGCCCCAGCATTTT.

V gene TRBV11-2 combines with J gene TRBJ2-1, with TRBD2 identical over 7 bases. The CDR3 contains 14 residues. Germline CDR1 is SGHAT and CDR2 is FQNNGV. Trimming cost V 1 base and J 7 bases; bases outside gene matches: 4. CDR3 amino acids: CASSLAGGTNEQFF. DNA for the CDR3: TGTGCCAGCAGCTTAGCCGGGGGGACGAATGAGCAGTTCTTC.

The chain uses TRBV30 and TRBJ1-1; 9 bases fit TRBD1. Germline values: CDR1 GTSNPN, CDR2 SVGIG (reference sequence). Trimming at V came to 0 bases and at J to 7 bases, leaving 3 bases not matched to a gene. This CDR3 spans 13 amino acids. CDR3 sequence (DNA): TGTGCCTGGAGTGTGACAGGGGGGAGTGAAGCTTTCTTT. Residues: CAWSVTGGSEAFF.

The V gene is TRBV29-1, the J gene TRBJ1-1, with 7 bases that match TRBD1. The junction had 8 bases not matched to a gene; V was cut back by 3 bases and J by 1 base. CDR1 and CDR2 (germline): SQVTM, ANQGSEA. CDR3 length: 15 amino acids. The CDR3 reads CSVDSWGTENTEAFF. As DNA, the CDR3 is TGCAGCGTTGATTCTTGGGGGACAGAGAACACTGAAGCTTTCTTT.

This chain uses TRBV19 with TRBJ2-5; 13 nucleotides line up with TRBD2. CDR3 length: 16 amino acids. V was clipped by 4 bases and J by 5 bases; unmatched bases: 7. Germline CDR1 LNHDA, CDR2 SQIVND (reference sequence). The CDR3 nucleotides are TGTGCCAGTAGTACGTGGACTAGCGGGGGCCGGGAGACCCAGTACTTC. Its translation is CASSTWTSGGRETQYF.

A note on this clone: Other DNA variants within this sample encode the same CDR3. The chain recombines TRBV5-1 with TRBJ2-3, with 7 positions matching TRBD2. This CDR3 comprises 14 residues. Germline CDR1 reads SGHRS; CDR2 reads YFSETQ. V lost 1 base, J lost 2 bases, and 1 base stayed unmatched. For the CDR3, the DNA is TGCGCCAGCAGCTTGAGCGGGGACACAGATACGCAGTATTTT. Translated, it gives CASSLSGDTDTQYF.

J is TRBJ1-1 and V is TRBV11-1, with D hard to call. V was cut by 5 bases and J by 8 bases, with 21 bases left in between. CDR1 SGHAT and CDR2 FQDESV come from the germline V gene (reference sequence). The CDR3 runs to 15 residues. The CDR3 spells CASSKAVDGRREAFF. The CDR3 coding sequence is TGTGCCAGCAGCAAGGCAGTAGATGGCAGGCGAGAAGCTTTCTTT. Drawing the rest from reference TRBV11-1 and TRBJ1-1, the complete variable domain is EAEVAQSPRYKITEKSQAVAFWCDPISGHATLYWYRQILGQGPELLVQFQDESVVDDSQLPKDRFSAERLKGVDSTLKIQPAELGDSAMYLCASSKAVDGRREAFFGQGTRLTVV.

This clone came up a few times. The chain carries TRBV13 and TRBJ1-4; D gene uncertain. The ends were cut back, 3 bases at V and 3 bases at J, with 8 bases in the middle. The CDR3 contains 14 residues. The germline V gene has CDR1 PRHDT and CDR2 FYEKMQ (reference sequence). DNA for the CDR3: TGTGCCAGCAGCTTCCGAGGAGCTAATGAAAAACTGTTTTTT. Translating gives CASSFRGANEKLFF.

J is TRBJ1-2 and V is TRBV5-4; 8 nucleotides match TRBD1. V gave up 4 bases and J gave up 5 bases; unmatched junction bases: 10. The V gene's germline CDR1 is SGHNT and CDR2 YYREEE (reference sequence). The CDR3 totals 15 residues. CDR3 in DNA: TGTGCCAGCAGCCCGGGGGACAGGACGAGTTATGGCTACACCTTC. It encodes CASSPGDRTSYGYTF.

V gene TRBV5-1 combines with J gene TRBJ2-2; 8 positions match TRBD1. The CDR3 length is 16 residues. Per germline, CDR1 SGHRS and CDR2 YFSETQ. Trimming cost V 4 bases and J 1 base; bases outside gene matches: 6. As DNA, the CDR3 is TGCGCCAGCAGCCAAACCACAGGGGGGAACACCGGGGAGCTGTTTTTT. It translates to CASSQTTGGNTGELFF.